The 3 T cell receptor beta chains below all came from one sample that was sequenced in a study of cytomegalovirus exposure and HLA in healthy donors. TCRdb's table, derived via immunoSEQ multiplex PCR, lists solely in-frame clones and lacks some. Of 150,000 to 200,000 clones listed, around four fifths are singletons. The source material was PBMCs. These receptors were obtained from a man aged 25 to 45 in good health and CMV-seropositive.

The sample holds one count of this clone. The chain links TRBV29-1 to TRBJ1-2, with unresolved D. This CDR3 contains 14 residues. Trimming stripped 2 bases from V and 2 bases from J, with 12 bases between. The germline V gene encodes CDR1 SQVTM and CDR2 ANQGSEA. The chain's CDR3 is CSVERSGSNYGYTF. CDR3 sequence (DNA): TGCAGCGTTGAAAGGTCAGGCTCCAACTATGGCTACACCTTC.

The chain employs TRBV19 and TRBJ2-7; the match to TRBD2 covers 9 bases. Per germline, CDR1 LNHDA and CDR2 SQIVND (reference sequence). This CDR3 has 14 amino acids. V trimming: 7 bases; J trimming: 6 bases; junction bases outside the gene matches: 10. The CDR3 DNA reads TGTGCCAGTAACCCAGAGATTAGCGGGGGCGAGCAGTACTTC. Its translation: CASNPEISGGEQYF.

The chain recombines TRBV5-5 with TRBJ2-7; TRBD2 agrees at 7 bases. There are 14 residues in the CDR3. The V gene end was trimmed by 3 bases and the J gene end by 0 bases; junction bases not matched to a gene: 3. Germline V gene data show CDR1 as SGHKS and CDR2 as YYEKEE (reference sequence). The CDR3 region is CASSWGGNSYEQYF. DNA for the CDR3: TGTGCCAGCAGCTGGGGGGGAAACTCCTACGAGCAGTACTTC.